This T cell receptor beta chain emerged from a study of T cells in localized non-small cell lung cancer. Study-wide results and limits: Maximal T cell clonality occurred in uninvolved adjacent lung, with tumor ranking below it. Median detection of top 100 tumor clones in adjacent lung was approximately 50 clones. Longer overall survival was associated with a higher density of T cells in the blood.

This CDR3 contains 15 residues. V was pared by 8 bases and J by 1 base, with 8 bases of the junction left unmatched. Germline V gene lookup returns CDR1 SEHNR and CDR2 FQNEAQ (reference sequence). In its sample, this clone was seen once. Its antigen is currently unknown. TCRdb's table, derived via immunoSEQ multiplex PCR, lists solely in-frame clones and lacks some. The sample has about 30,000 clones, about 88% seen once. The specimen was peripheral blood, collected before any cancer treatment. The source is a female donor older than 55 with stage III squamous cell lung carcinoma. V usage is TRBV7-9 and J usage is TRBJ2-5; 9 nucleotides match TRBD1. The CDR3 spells CASGGTGHLQETQYF. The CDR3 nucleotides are TGTGCCAGCGGAGGGACAGGGCATCTCCAAGAGACCCAGTACTTC.